This T cell receptor beta chain was profiled in a study of T-cell reconstitution after alpha-beta-depleted transplantation in children. The length of the CDR3 is 15 residues. V dropped 2 bases and J dropped 1; count of bases not matched to a gene: 4. Looked up from germline, CDR1 is MNHEY and CDR2 is SMNVEV (reference sequence). A TCRbeta library incorporating unique molecular identifiers was prepared. TCRdb fed the PCR reads into MiXCR, producing one record per CDR3 protein. The table lists 150,000 to 200,000 distinct CDR3 sequences, 5.5% to 7% of them singletons. General study findings and limits: Some patients' high day-60 TCRbeta diversity was attributed to recipient cells surviving conditioning. About two months after transplant, alpha-beta T cells reportedly came from several hundred expanded graft clones. Diversity and T-cell counts at one year after transplant derived mostly from new T cells.

This clonotype showed up many times. Its target is not known. V gene TRBV27 combines with J gene TRBJ2-5; TRBD2 matches 7 bases. This clonotype was sampled from a girl under three years old with combined immunodeficiency, due to receive a stem cell transplant. This specimen was PBMCs, taken before TCRalphabeta/CD19-depleted stem cell transplant. CDR3 amino acids: CASSLTSDLQETQYF. In DNA form, the CDR3 reads TGTGCCAGCAGTTTAACTAGCGACCTCCAAGAGACCCAGTACTTC.